The TCR beta chain described here comes from a study of CD8 T cells in ankylosing spondylitis. TCRdb passed the 5' RACE reads through MiXCR, listing each CDR3 protein once. The sample shows approximately 150,000 distinct CDR3 sequences, around two fifths of them seen only once. This clonotype was found a few times. V was shortened by 1 base and J by 5 bases, with 20 bases between the two germline ends. The CDR3 sequence is 17 residues long. Germline-derived CDR1 and CDR2 are MNHEY and SVGAGI. This clonotype was sampled from a male donor with ankylosing spondylitis. The chain combines TRBV6-5 with TRBJ2-5; unclear D gene. Sequencing used synovial fluid, either unsorted or a sorted T cell fraction (not recorded which). This chain's CDR3 is CASSYFLPRPALETQYF. The DNA for the CDR3 is TGTGCCAGCAGTTACTTCCTGCCAAGACCCGCGCTGGAGACCCAGTACTTC.